The source of this T cell receptor (beta chain) is a study of blood T cell repertoires in COVID-19. Living in 24 US areas, the participants were between roughly 18 and 95 years of age. Each recovered donor of Cohort 3 presented with two negative PCRs, clearance, or symptom resolution. Authors' analysis steps: Reference gene primer amplification in the assay estimated nucleated cell counts. Assay: immunoSEQ multiplex PCR; the TCRdb copy retains only in-frame clones and omits some. The V and J calls and clone size come from that table; D and trimming were worked out from the DNA. This sample has fewer than 500,000 clones, with around 87% found just once. With 4 bases clipped from V and 2 bases from J, the junction kept 5 bases outside the gene matches. The CDR3 loop spans 15 amino acids. Germline V gene data show CDR1 as SGHDT and CDR2 as YYEEEE.

Material: PBMCs or T cells enriched from blood (not recorded which). The source of this sequence is a man aged 30-40 years who had recovered from COVID-19. The chain employs TRBV5-6 and TRBJ1-3; 8 bases align to TRBD1. The CDR3 nucleotides are TGTGCCAGCAGCCTGGACAGGGCGACTGGAAACACCATATATTTT. Encoded protein: CASSLDRATGNTIYF.